The 2 T cell receptor beta chains presented below share a single source sample, sequenced in a study of blood T cell repertoires in COVID-19 (dated by TCRdb to the early 2020s). Receptors were amplified or captured by the immunoSEQ multiplex PCR assay. TCRdb's version of the immuneACCESS table is confined to in-frame rearrangements and falls short of the full clone set. An unresolved V gene accounts for under half of the shortfall where checked; the remainder is of unknown origin. The sample yields around 280,000 clones; about 87% were counted once. The top ten hold 1.3% of the sample. The sequenced sample was peripheral blood. The receptors come from a man in his 70s with acute or convalescent COVID-19.

The V gene is TRBV28, the J gene TRBJ1-5; no clear D gene. V lost 8 bases and J lost 6, with 8 bases in between. This CDR3 has 11 amino acids. Germline V gene data show CDR1 as MDHEN and CDR2 as SYDVKM. The CDR3 DNA follows: TGTGCCAGCCAACGGGGTCAGCCCCAGCATTTT. It translates to CASQRGQPQHF.

The V and J genes are TRBV5-1 and TRBJ2-2; 10 nucleotides align to TRBD1. V was clipped by 3 bases and J by 4 bases; unmatched bases: 3. The CDR3 extends over 15 amino acids. Per germline, CDR1 SGHRS and CDR2 YFSETQ. CDR3 region: CASSWGQGRTGELFF. CDR3 bases: TGCGCCAGCAGCTGGGGACAGGGGCGCACCGGGGAGCTGTTTTTT. Filled out from reference TRBV5-1 and TRBJ2-2, the complete variable domain reads KAGVTQTPRYLIKTRGQQVTLSCSPISGHRSVSWYQQTPGQGLQFLFEYFSETQRNKGNFPGRFSGRQFSNSRSEMNVSTLELGDSALYLCASSWGQGRTGELFFGEGSRLTVL.